What follows are 26 T cell receptor beta chains derived from one specimen sequenced in a study of blood T cell repertoires in COVID-19. Profiled with immunoSEQ multiplex PCR; TCRdb holds only in-frame clones, not every one. The sample records roughly 160,000 clones, more than 70% being singletons. Specimen: peripheral blood. These receptors were taken from a man aged 45-60 years with active or convalescent COVID-19.

The V call is TRBV4-3, the J call TRBJ1-5; possibly TRBD1 for D (6 bases). The CDR3 loop spans 18 amino acids. Between the trimmed V and J ends, which lost 0 bases and 2 bases, there was a span of 17 bases. CDR1 is LGHNA, CDR2 YSLEER, per germline. Written as DNA, the CDR3 is TGCGCCAGCAGCCAAGATCCGATTGGGGGCCTGCGCAATCAGCCCCAGCATTTT. Its translation is CASSQDPIGGLRNQPQHF.

The chain links TRBV11-2 to TRBJ1-1; D is uncertain. From germline, CDR1 is SGHAT and CDR2 FQNNGV. CDR3 length: 14 amino acids. The germline V and J ends were trimmed by 5 bases and 1 base, with 11 bases remaining between them. The CDR3 is CASSLSQENTEAFF. The CDR3, as DNA: TGTGCCAGCAGCCTAAGTCAGGAGAACACTGAAGCTTTCTTT.

The gene calls are TRBV6-6 and TRBJ2-1, with unresolved D. V was cut by 4 bases and J by 3 bases, with 4 bases left in between. Germline V lookup: CDR1 MNHNY, CDR2 SVGAGI (reference sequence). This CDR3 contains 12 residues. CDR3: CASSSFYNEQFF. The CDR3 region has the DNA TGTGCCAGCAGTTCCTTCTACAATGAGCAGTTCTTC.

Comment on this clone: Other DNA sequences from this sample encode an identical CDR3 as well. The chain employs TRBV6-2 or TRBV6-3 and TRBJ2-1; tentatively, D is TRBD1 (5 bases). CDR3 length: 12 amino acids. Germline CDR1 reads MNHEY; CDR2 reads SVGEGT. V lost 2 bases and J lost 8, with 7 bases in between. The DNA of the CDR3 is TGTGCCAGCAGTTACAGGGGTCATGAGCAGTTCTTC. Translating it yields CASSYRGHEQFF.

This clone occurred many times. The J gene is TRBJ2-7, the V gene TRBV29-1, with TRBD2 matching over 8 bases. Unmatched junction bases numbered 4, after V lost 0 bases and J lost 0 bases. CDR1 and CDR2 (germline): SQVTM, ANQGSEA. The CDR3 is made up of 15 amino acids. The CDR3 loop reads CSVEDPSGSSYEQYF. The CDR3 DNA reads TGCAGCGTTGAAGATCCTAGCGGGTCCTCCTACGAGCAGTACTTC.

The V gene is TRBV6-5, the J gene TRBJ1-1; TRBD1 aligns across 7 bases. CDR3 length: 14 amino acids. The J segment lost 4 bases and the V segment lost 0 bases, leaving 2 bases of the junction unmatched. Per germline, CDR1 MNHEY and CDR2 SVGAGI. CDR3: CASSYSGTATEAFF. The CDR3 DNA is TGTGCCAGCAGTTACTCAGGGACAGCCACTGAAGCTTTCTTT.

The chain uses TRBV18 and TRBJ1-3, with 8 bases that match TRBD1. V was clipped by 5 bases and J by 0 bases; unmatched bases: 6. CDR3 length: 16 amino acids. Germline V gene lookup returns CDR1 KGHSH and CDR2 LQKENI. The DNA of the CDR3 is TGTGCCAGCTCATCGGGACAGGTTAGCTCTGGAAACACCATATATTTT. This encodes CASSSGQVSSGNTIYF.

This clone was detected only a few times. The chain carries TRBV5-1 and TRBJ2-1; 7 bases are shared with TRBD2. The CDR3 loop spans 15 amino acids. In germline, CDR1 is SGHRS, CDR2 YFSETQ. The J segment lost 4 bases and the V segment lost 3 bases, leaving 7 bases of the junction unmatched. The CDR3 DNA sequence: TGCGCCAGCAGCTCAATGGGGGGGTCATACAATGAGCAGTTCTTC. Its translation: CASSSMGGSYNEQFF.

The rearrangement uses TRBV6-6 and TRBJ2-1; 8 nucleotides agree with TRBD2. Unmatched junction bases numbered 4, after V lost 4 bases and J lost 5 bases. The CDR3 is 14 amino acids. Germline CDR1 reads MNHNY; CDR2 reads SVGAGI (reference sequence). The CDR3 DNA is TGTGCCAGCAGTTTCACTAGCGGAGACAATGAGCAGTTCTTC. Translation: CASSFTSGDNEQFF.

V is TRBV6-5 and J is TRBJ1-6; the D gene is possibly TRBD1 (6 bases). Germline V gives CDR1 MNHEY, CDR2 SVGAGI. V was shortened by 6 bases and J by 6 bases, with 9 bases between the two germline ends. CDR3 length: 13 amino acids. The CDR3 loop reads CASRIQGNSPLHF. CDR3 nucleotides: TGTGCCAGCAGGATACAGGGTAATTCACCCCTCCACTTT.

The chain uses TRBV6-2 or TRBV6-3 and TRBJ2-7; 8 bases agree with TRBD1. V shed 4 bases, J shed 7 bases, and the junction held 18 bases outside the gene matches. The CDR3 sequence is 17 residues long. Germline V lookup: CDR1 MNHEY, CDR2 SVGEGT. This CDR3 reads CASSSKNSGQGRREQYF. The DNA for the CDR3 is TGTGCCAGCAGTTCAAAAAACTCAGGACAGGGACGGAGGGAGCAGTACTTC.

The chain carries TRBV11-3 and TRBJ2-7; D gene uncertain. The V end lost 3 bases, the J end lost 0 bases, and 9 bases lay between the germline ends. The V gene's germline CDR1 is SGHNT and CDR2 YENEEA. CDR3 size: 14 residues. The DNA of the CDR3 is TGTGCCAGCAGCTTTAATACTGGCTCCTACGAGCAGTACTTC. Protein: CASSFNTGSYEQYF. Full variable domain (remainder filled in from reference TRBV11-3 and TRBJ2-7): EAGVVQSPRYKIIEKKQPVAFWCNPISGHNTLYWYLQNLGQGPELLIRYENEEAVDDSQLPKDRFSAERLKGVDSTLKIQPAELGDSAVYLCASSFNTGSYEQYFGPGTRLTVT.

A single count supports this clone. V and J are TRBV15 and TRBJ1-2; 11 bases are shared with TRBD1. With V trimmed by 3 bases and J by 4 bases, 4 bases remained unmatched. This CDR3 spans 15 amino acids. The germline gives CDR1 LNHNV, CDR2 YYDKDF (reference sequence). The CDR3 bases are TGTGCCACCAGCAGGGACAGGGGGCGCCCCTATGGCTACACCTTC. It translates to CATSRDRGRPYGYTF.

This chain uses TRBV12-3 or TRBV12-4 with TRBJ2-7; D remains unclear. The CDR3 has 11 residues. V was shortened by 4 bases and J by 7 bases, with 8 bases between the two germline ends. DNA of the CDR3: TGTGCCAGCAGTTACAGCCGGGAGCAGTACTTC. It encodes CASSYSREQYF.

This clone has a single count. This chain connects TRBV10-3 to TRBJ2-7; 12 nucleotides line up with TRBD1. The J segment lost 5 bases and the V segment lost 3 bases, leaving 8 bases of the junction unmatched. Germline V gene lookup returns CDR1 ENHRY and CDR2 SYGVKD. CDR3 length equals 16 residues. The CDR3 region is CAISEPGQGATNEQYF. As DNA, the CDR3 is TGTGCCATCAGTGAACCGGGACAGGGGGCGACTAACGAGCAGTACTTC.

This clone was recorded a few times. The chain carries TRBV27 and TRBJ1-4; a weak D match, TRBD1 (6 bases). The V end lost 1 base, the J end lost 6 bases, and 18 bases lay between the germline ends. This CDR3 has 17 residues. The germline gives CDR1 MNHEY, CDR2 SMNVEV (reference sequence). CDR3 loop: CASSLYGDGGSDEKLFF. The DNA of the CDR3 is TGTGCCAGCAGTTTATACGGCGATGGGGGCTCGGATGAAAAACTGTTTTTT.

This rearrangement joins TRBV5-5 to TRBJ2-1; tentative D call: TRBD1 (6 bases). With 3 bases removed from V and 0 bases from J, the gap between germline ends came to 10 bases. The CDR3 length is 15 residues. Germline V CDR1 and CDR2: SGHKS, YYEKEE (reference sequence). CDR3 residues: CASSSTGTSYNEQFF. CDR3 coding DNA: TGTGCCAGCAGCTCAACAGGGACCTCCTACAATGAGCAGTTCTTC.

This clone was recorded only once. The J gene is TRBJ2-1, the V gene TRBV4-1; 11 bases are a match to TRBD2. Germline CDR1 is MGHRA and CDR2 is YSYEKL. This CDR3 contains 18 residues. V lost 2 bases and J lost 4; bases outside the gene matches: 10. In nucleotides, the CDR3 is TGCGCCAGCAGCCAACCCAAAACCGGGACTAGCGGATACAATGAGCAGTTCTTC. It yields the protein CASSQPKTGTSGYNEQFF.

The chain couples TRBV29-1 to TRBJ1-1, with TRBD1 as a possible D gene (5 bases). The CDR3 length is 13 residues. The germline V gene encodes CDR1 SQVTM and CDR2 ANQGSEA. V dropped 2 bases and J dropped 11 bases, with 18 bases sitting between them. CDR3: CSVEPQGSERAFF. The CDR3 DNA sequence: TGCAGCGTTGAACCTCAGGGTTCTGAGAGGGCTTTCTTT. Together with reference TRBV29-1 and TRBJ1-1, the CDR3 gives the full variable domain: SAVISQKPSRDICQRGTSLTIQCQVDSQVTMMFWYRQQPGQSLTLIATANQGSEATYESGFVIDKFPISRPNLTFSTLTVSNMSPEDSSIYLCSVEPQGSERAFFGQGTRLTVV.

The genes are TRBV4-3 and TRBJ1-2; tentatively, D is TRBD1 (6 bases). The germline CDR1 and CDR2 sequences are LGHNA and YSLEER. Trimming took off 0 bases at V and 3 bases at J, with 11 bases between the two ends. CDR3 size: 15 residues. CDR3 in DNA: TGCGCCAGCAGCCAAGATGGCGGGGGGCACTATGGCTACACCTTC. It encodes CASSQDGGGHYGYTF.

This chain links TRBV27 with TRBJ1-5; the D gene is possibly TRBD1 (5 bases). V was pared by 2 bases and J by 3 bases, with 11 bases between. CDR1 MNHEY and CDR2 SMNVEV come from the germline V gene (reference sequence). The CDR3 covers 15 residues. CDR3 DNA: TGTGCCAGCAGTTTACTCCAGGGTCCCAATCAGCCCCAGCATTTT. Residues: CASSLLQGPNQPQHF.

The rearrangement joins TRBV12-5 to TRBJ2-5, with TRBD2 as a possible D gene (5 bases). The V gene lost 4 bases and the J gene lost 4 bases, with 10 bases spanning the gap. Germline CDR1 reads LGHNT; CDR2 reads FRNRAP. CDR3 length: 13 amino acids. The CDR3 sequence: CASGSRRGETQYF. The CDR3 DNA is TGTGCTAGTGGTTCCCGACGGGGAGAGACCCAGTACTTC.

The genes are TRBV29-1 and TRBJ1-2; 7 bases line up with TRBD1. V lost 7 bases, J lost 7 bases, and 9 bases stayed unmatched. Germline V gene sequence: CDR1 SQVTM, CDR2 ANQGSEA. This CDR3 has 12 residues. CDR3 amino acids: CSGGQPRSGYTF. In nucleotides, the CDR3 is TGCAGCGGGGGACAGCCAAGGTCTGGCTACACCTTC.

This clone was counted once. This chain joins TRBV11-2 and TRBJ2-7; D remains unclear. Per germline, CDR1 SGHAT and CDR2 FQNNGV. This CDR3 has 11 residues. Deletions cut 4 bases from V and 6 bases from J, with 7 bases between. The CDR3 coding sequence is TGTGCCAGCAGCTCCAGTTCCGAGCAGTACTTC. Protein product: CASSSSSEQYF.

The genes are TRBV9 and TRBJ2-5; D not certain. The CDR3 has 15 amino acids. Germline CDR1 is SGDLS and CDR2 is YYNGEE. The germline V and J ends were trimmed by 3 bases and 1 base, with 13 bases remaining between them. CDR3 in amino acids: CASSAQPGTQETQYF. CDR3 DNA sequence: TGTGCCAGCAGCGCCCAACCAGGTACCCAAGAGACCCAGTACTTC.

This chain links TRBV6-2 or TRBV6-3 with TRBJ1-2; 10 nucleotides align to TRBD1. The CDR3 has 15 residues. Per germline, CDR1 MNHEY and CDR2 SVGEGT. Germline trimming cut 6 bases from V and 4 bases from J; bases unmatched to any gene: 8. The CDR3 coding sequence is TGTGCCAGCAGCCTAGACAGGGGGCGGCCCTATGGCTACACCTTC. Translating gives CASSLDRGRPYGYTF.